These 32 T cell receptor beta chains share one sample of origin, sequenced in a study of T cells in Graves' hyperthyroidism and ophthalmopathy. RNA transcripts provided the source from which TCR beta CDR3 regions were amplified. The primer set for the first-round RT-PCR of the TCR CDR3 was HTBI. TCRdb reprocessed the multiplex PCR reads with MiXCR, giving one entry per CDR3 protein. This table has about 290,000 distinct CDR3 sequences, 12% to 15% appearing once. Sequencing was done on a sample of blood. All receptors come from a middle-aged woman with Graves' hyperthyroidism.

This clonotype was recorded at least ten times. CDR3 in DNA: TGTGCCAGCAGCCTTAGGCGAGTGGCTAATGAAAAACTGTTTTTT. As protein: CASSLRRVANEKLFF. The chain links TRBV3-1 to TRBJ1-4, with unresolved D. Trimming removed 4 bases from V and 3 bases from J, with 12 bases in between. The CDR3 loop spans 15 amino acids. The germline V gene has CDR1 LGHDT and CDR2 YNNKEL (reference sequence). Using reference TRBV3-1 and TRBJ1-4 for the parts outside the CDR3, the full variable domain is DTAVSQTPKYLVTQMGNDKSIKCEQNLGHDTMYWYKQDSKKFLKIMFSYNNKELIINETVPNRFSPKSPDKAHLNLHINSLELGDSAVYFCASSLRRVANEKLFFGSGTQLSVL.

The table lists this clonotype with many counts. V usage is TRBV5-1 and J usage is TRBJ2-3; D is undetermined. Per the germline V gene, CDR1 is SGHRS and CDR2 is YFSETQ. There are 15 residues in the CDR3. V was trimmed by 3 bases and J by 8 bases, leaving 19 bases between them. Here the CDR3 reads CASSSPTRLIGTQYF. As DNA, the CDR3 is TGCGCCAGCAGCTCTCCTACCCGCCTAATCGGTACGCAGTATTTT. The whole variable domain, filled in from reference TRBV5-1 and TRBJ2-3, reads KAGVTQTPRYLIKTRGQQVTLSCSPISGHRSVSWYQQTPGQGLQFLFEYFSETQRNKGNFPGRFSGRQFSNSRSEMNVSTLELGDSALYLCASSSPTRLIGTQYFGPGTRLTVL.

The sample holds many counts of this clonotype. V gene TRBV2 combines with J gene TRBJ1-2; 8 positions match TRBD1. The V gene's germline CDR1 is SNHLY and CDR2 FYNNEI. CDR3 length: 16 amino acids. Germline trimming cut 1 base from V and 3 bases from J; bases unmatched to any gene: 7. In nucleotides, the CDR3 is TGTGCCAGCAGTGAAGTCCCGCAGGGGGCGTACTATGGCTACACCTTC. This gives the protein CASSEVPQGAYYGYTF. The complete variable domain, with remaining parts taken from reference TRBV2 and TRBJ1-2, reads EPEVTQTPSHQVTQMGQEVILRCVPISNHLYFYWYRQILGQKVEFLVSFYNNEISEKSEIFDDQFSVERPDGSNFTLKIRSTKLEDSAMYFCASSEVPQGAYYGYTFGSGTRLTVV.

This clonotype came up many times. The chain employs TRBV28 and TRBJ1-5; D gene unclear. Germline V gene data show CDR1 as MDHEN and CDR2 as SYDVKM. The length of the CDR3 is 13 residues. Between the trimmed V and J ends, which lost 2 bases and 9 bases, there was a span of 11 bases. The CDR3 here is CASSLGQLVPQHF. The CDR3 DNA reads TGTGCCAGCAGTTTAGGGCAGTTAGTGCCCCAGCATTTT.

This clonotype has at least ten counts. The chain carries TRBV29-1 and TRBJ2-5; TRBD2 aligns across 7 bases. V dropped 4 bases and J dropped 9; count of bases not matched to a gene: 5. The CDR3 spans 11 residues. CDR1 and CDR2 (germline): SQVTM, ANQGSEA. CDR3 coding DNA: TGCAGCGTTGGGGACCGGGGGGCCCAGTACTTC. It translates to CSVGDRGAQYF.

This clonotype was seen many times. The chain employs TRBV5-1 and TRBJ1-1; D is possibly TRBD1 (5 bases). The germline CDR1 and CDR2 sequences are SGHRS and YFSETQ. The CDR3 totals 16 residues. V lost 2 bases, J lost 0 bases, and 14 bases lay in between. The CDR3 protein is CASSFARTDMNTEAFF. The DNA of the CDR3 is TGCGCCAGCAGCTTTGCCAGAACGGACATGAACACTGAAGCTTTCTTT.

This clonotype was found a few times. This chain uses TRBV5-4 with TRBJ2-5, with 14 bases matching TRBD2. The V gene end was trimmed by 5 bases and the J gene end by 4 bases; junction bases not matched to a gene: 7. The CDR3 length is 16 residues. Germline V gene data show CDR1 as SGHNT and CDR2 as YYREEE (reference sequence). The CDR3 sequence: CASSMGLAGARETQYF. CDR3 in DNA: TGTGCCAGCAGTATGGGACTAGCGGGAGCTAGAGAGACCCAGTACTTC.

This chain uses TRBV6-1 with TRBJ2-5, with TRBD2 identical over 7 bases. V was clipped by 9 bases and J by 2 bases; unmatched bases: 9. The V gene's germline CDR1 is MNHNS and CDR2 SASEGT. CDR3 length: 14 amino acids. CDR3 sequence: CASASLGGQETQYF. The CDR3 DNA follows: TGTGCCAGTGCCTCCCTGGGGGGGCAAGAGACCCAGTACTTC.

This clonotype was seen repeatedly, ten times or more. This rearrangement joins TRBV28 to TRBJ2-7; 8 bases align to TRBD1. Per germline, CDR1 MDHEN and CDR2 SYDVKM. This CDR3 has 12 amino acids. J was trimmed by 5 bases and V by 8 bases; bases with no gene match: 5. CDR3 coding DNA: TGTGCCAGCTTTTCGACAGGGGACGAGCAGTACTTC. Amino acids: CASFSTGDEQYF.

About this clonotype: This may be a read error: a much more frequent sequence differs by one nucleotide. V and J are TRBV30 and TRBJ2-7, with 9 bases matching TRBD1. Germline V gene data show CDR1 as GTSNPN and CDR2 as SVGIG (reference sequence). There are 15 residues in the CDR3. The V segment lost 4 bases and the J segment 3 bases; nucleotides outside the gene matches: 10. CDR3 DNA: TGTGCCTGGACGTTCGGAGGGACAGGGCGCTACGAGCAGTACTTC. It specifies CAWTFGGTGRYEQYF. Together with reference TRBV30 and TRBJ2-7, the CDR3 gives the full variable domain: SQTIHQWPATLVQPVGSPLSLECTVEGTSNPNLYWYRQAAGRGLQLLFYSVGIGQISSEVPQNLSASRPQDRQFILSSKKLLLSDSGFYLCAWTFGGTGRYEQYFGPGTRLTVT.

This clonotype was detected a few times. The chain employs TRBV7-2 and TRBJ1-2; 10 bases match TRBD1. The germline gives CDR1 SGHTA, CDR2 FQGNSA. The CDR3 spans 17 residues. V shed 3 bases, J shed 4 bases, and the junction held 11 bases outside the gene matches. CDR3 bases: TGTGCCAGCAGCTTTTCCGTGGGACAGGGGCCTATCTATGGCTACACCTTC. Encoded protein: CASSFSVGQGPIYGYTF.

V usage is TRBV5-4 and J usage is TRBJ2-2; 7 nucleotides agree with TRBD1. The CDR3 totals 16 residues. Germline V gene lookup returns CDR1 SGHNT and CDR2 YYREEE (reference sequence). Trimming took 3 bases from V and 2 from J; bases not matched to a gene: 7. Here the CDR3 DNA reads TGTGCCAGCAGCTCCCCGACAGGGCGCAACACCGGGGAGCTGTTTTTT. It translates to CASSSPTGRNTGELFF.

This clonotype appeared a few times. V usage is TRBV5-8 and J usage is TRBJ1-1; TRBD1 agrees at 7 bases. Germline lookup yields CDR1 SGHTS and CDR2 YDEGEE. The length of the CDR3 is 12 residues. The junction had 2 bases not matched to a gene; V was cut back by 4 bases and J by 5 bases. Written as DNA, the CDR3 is TGTGCCAGCAGCCTGGACAGGACTGAAGCTTTCTTT. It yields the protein CASSLDRTEAFF.

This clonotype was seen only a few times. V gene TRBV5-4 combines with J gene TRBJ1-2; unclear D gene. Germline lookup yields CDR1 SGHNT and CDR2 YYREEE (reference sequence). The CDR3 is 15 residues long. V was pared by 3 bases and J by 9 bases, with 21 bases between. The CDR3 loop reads CASSSPADTHFRYTF. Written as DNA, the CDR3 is TGTGCCAGCAGCTCCCCGGCAGACACCCATTTCCGCTACACCTTC.

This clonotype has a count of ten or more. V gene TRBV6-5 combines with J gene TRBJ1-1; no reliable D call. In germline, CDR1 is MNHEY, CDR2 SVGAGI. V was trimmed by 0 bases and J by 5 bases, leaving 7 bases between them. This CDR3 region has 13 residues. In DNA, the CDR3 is TGTGCCAGCAGTTACTCGGAAGTTACTGAAGCTTTCTTT. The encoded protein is CASSYSEVTEAFF.

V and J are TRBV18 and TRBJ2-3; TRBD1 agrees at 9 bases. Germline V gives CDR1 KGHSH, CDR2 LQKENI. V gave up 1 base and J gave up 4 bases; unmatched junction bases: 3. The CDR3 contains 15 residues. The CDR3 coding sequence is TGTGCCAGCTCACCACTAACAGGGGGCTCAGATACGCAGTATTTT. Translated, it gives CASSPLTGGSDTQYF. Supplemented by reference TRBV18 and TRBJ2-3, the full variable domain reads NAGVMQNPRHLVRRRGQEARLRCSPMKGHSHVYWYRQLPEEGLKFMVYLQKENIIDESGMPKERFSAEFPKEGPSILRIQQVVRGDSAAYFCASSPLTGGSDTQYFGPGTRLTVL.

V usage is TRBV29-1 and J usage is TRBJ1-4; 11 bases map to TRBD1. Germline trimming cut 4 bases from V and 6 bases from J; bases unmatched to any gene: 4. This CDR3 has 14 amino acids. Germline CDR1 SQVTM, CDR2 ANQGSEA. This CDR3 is CSVAGQGADEKLFF. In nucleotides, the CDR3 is TGCAGCGTTGCAGGACAGGGGGCGGATGAAAAACTGTTTTTT.

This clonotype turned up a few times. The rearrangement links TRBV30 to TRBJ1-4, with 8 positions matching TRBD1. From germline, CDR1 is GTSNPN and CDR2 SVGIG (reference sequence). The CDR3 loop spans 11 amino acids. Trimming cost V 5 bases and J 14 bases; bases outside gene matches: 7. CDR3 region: CAWDRDRGLFF. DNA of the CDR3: TGTGCCTGGGACCGAGACAGGGGTCTGTTTTTT.

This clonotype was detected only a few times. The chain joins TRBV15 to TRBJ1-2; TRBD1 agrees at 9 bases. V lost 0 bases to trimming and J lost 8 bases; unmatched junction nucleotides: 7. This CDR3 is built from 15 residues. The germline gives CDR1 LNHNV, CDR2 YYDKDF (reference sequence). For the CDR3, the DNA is TGTGCCACCAGCAGAGATCAGGGACAGGGTCGAGGCTACACCTTC. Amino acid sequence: CATSRDQGQGRGYTF.

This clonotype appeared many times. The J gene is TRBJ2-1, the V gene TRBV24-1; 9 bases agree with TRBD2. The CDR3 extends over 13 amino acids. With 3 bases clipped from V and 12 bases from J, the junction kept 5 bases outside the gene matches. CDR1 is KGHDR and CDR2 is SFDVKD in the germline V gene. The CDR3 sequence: CATSDRTSARQFF. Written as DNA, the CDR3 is TGTGCCACCAGTGATCGGACTAGCGCCCGGCAGTTCTTC.

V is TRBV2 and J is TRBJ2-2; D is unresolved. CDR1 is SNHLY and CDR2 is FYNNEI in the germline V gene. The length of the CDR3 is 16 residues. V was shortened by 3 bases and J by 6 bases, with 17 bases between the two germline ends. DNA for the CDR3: TGTGCCAGCAGTGACAGTGCGGCCTGGGCGGCCGGGGAGCTGTTTTTT. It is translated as CASSDSAAWAAGELFF.

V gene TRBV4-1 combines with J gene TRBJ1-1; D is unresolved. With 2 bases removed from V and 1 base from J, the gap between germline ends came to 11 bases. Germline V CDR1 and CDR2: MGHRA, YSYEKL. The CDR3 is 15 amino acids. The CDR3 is CASSQRGTANTEAFF. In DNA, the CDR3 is TGCGCCAGCAGCCAAAGAGGTACCGCGAACACTGAAGCTTTCTTT.

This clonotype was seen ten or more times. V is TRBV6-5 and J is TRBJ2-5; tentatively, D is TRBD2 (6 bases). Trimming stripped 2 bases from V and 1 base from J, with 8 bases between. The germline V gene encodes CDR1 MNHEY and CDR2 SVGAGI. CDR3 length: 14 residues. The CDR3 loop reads CASSYPGSQETQYF. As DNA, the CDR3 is TGTGCCAGCAGTTACCCCGGGAGCCAAGAGACCCAGTACTTC.

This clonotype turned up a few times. CDR3 protein: CASSRGAANSPLHF. The DNA for the CDR3 is TGTGCCAGCAGCAGGGGGGCAGCGAATTCACCCCTCCACTTT. The rearrangement links TRBV6-1 to TRBJ1-6; 7 nucleotides line up with TRBD1. V lost 6 bases and J lost 7; bases outside the gene matches: 6. This CDR3 has 14 amino acids. CDR1 MNHNS and CDR2 SASEGT come from the germline V gene.

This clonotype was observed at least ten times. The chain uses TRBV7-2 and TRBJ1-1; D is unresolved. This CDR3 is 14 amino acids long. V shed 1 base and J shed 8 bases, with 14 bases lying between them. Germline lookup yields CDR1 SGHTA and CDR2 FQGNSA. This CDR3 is CASSLEPGVVEAFF. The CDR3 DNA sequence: TGTGCCAGCAGCTTAGAGCCCGGCGTTGTAGAAGCTTTCTTT.

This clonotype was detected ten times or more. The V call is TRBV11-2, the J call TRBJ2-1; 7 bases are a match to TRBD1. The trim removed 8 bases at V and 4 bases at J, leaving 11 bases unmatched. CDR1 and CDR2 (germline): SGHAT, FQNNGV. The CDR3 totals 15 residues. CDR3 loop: CASHRGQGEYNEQFF. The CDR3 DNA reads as TGTGCCAGCCATCGTGGGCAGGGGGAATACAATGAGCAGTTCTTC.

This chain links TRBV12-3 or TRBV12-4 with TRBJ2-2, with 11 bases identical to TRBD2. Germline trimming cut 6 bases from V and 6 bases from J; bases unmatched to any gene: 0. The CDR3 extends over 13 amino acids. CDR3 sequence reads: CASRGLAAGELFF. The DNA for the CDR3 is TGTGCCAGCAGGGGACTAGCGGCCGGGGAGCTGTTTTTT.

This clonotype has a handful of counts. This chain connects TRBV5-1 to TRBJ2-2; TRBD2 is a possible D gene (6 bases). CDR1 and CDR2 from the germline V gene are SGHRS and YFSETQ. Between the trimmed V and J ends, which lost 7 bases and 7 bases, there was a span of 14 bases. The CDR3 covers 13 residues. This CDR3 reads CASRLESIGELFF. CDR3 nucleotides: TGCGCCAGCCGACTAGAATCGATCGGGGAGCTGTTTTTT.

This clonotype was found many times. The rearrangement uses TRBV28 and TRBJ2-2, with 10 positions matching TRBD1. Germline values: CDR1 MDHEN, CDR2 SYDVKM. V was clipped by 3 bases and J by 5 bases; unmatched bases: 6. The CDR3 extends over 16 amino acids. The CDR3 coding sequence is TGTGCCAGCAGTTTTAGGGACAGGGGAGCGACCGGGGAGCTGTTTTTT. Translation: CASSFRDRGATGELFF.

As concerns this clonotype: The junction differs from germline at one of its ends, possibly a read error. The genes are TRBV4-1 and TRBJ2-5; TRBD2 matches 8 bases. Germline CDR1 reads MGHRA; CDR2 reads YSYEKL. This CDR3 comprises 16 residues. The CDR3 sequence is CASGQGQAGERETQYF. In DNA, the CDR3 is TGCGCCAGCGGCCAAGGACAAGCGGGAGAGCGAGAGACCCAGTACTTC.

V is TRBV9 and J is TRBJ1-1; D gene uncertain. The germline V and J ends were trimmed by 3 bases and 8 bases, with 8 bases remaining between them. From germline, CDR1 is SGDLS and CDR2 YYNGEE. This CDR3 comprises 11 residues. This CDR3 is CASSDGGEAFF. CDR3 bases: TGTGCCAGCAGCGATGGCGGAGAAGCTTTCTTT.

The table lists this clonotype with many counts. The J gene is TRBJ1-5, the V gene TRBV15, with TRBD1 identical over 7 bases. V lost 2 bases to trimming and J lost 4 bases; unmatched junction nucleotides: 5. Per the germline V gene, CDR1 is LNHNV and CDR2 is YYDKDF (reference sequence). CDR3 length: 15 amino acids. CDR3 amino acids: CATSRTPTGNQPQHF. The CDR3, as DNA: TGTGCCACCAGCAGAACACCGACAGGGAATCAGCCCCAGCATTTT.